Listed here are 3 T cell receptor beta chains from one sample, sequenced in a study of blood T cell repertoires in COVID-19. TCRdb's copy holds only in-frame clones and misses some; the assay was immunoSEQ multiplex PCR. The sample contains 250,000 to 300,000 clones, roughly 88% of which appear only once. The specimen was PBMCs or T cells enriched from blood (not recorded which). The receptors here all came from a woman aged 45 to 65 who had recovered from COVID-19.

This CDR3 is CSVATDFLTGELFF. In DNA, the CDR3 is TGCAGCGTTGCGACAGATTTCCTCACCGGGGAGCTGTTTTTT. The chain recombines TRBV29-1 with TRBJ2-2, with a weak D call TRBD1 (5 bases). The CDR3 loop spans 14 amino acids. Germline V gene sequence: CDR1 SQVTM, CDR2 ANQGSEA. The V end lost 4 bases, the J end lost 4 bases, and 13 bases lay between the germline ends.

The J gene is TRBJ1-4, the V gene TRBV2, with D hard to call. Between the trimmed V and J ends, which lost 6 bases and 5 bases, there was a span of 19 bases. The CDR3 loop spans 16 amino acids. CDR1 is SNHLY and CDR2 is FYNNEI in the germline V gene. The CDR3 region has the DNA TGTGCCAGCAGATATAATCCCCGGGAGACGAATGAAAAACTGTTTTTT. Its translation: CASRYNPRETNEKLFF.

The CDR3: CATSRGSGLETQYF. CDR3 nucleotides: TGTGCCACCAGCAGAGGGTCAGGGCTAGAGACCCAGTACTTC. The rearrangement links TRBV15 to TRBJ2-5, with D possibly matching TRBD1 (5 bases). Germline V gene lookup returns CDR1 LNHNV and CDR2 YYDKDF (reference sequence). V was clipped by 1 base and J by 4 bases, with 10 bases between them. The CDR3 is 14 amino acids.